This entry lists 25 T cell receptor beta chains sequenced from one sample in a study of vaccination effects on CD4 cells after COVID-19. Following an approximately ten-day culture, CD4+ T cells were purified. Antigens for these TCRs are unknown. Data came from immunoSEQ multiplex PCR; TCRdb stores just in-frame clones and leaves some out. The data contain about 58,000 clones, over 60% of them seen just once; the ten biggest clones take up roughly 3%. Source: CD4+ T cells from PBMCs cultured without peptide, taken before COVID-19 vaccination. Receptors were obtained from a human donor who received a COVID-19 vaccine.

The table lists this clone with a few counts. The V call is TRBV12-5, the J call TRBJ2-5; 8 positions match TRBD2. The germline V gene has CDR1 LGHNT and CDR2 FRNRAP. The CDR3 sequence is 20 residues long. V shed 0 bases, J shed 5 bases, and the junction held 20 bases outside the gene matches. The CDR3 nucleotides are TGTGCTAGTGGTTTGGTATCTATATTGGCGGGGGGAAACCTCCATGAGACCCAGTACTTC. It is translated as CASGLVSILAGGNLHETQYF.

The chain employs TRBV7-8 and TRBJ1-2; 10 bases fit TRBD1. This CDR3 region has 15 residues. Germline V lookup: CDR1 SGHVS, CDR2 FQNEAQ. V shed 5 bases and J 6 bases; nucleotides not matched to a gene: 9. The CDR3 loop is CASSTRDRGQNGYTF. The CDR3 region has the DNA TGTGCCAGCAGCACTCGGGACAGGGGCCAAAATGGCTACACCTTC.

CDR3 in DNA: TGCGCCAGCAGCCTCCAGCGGGCTAGCGGGGACTACTACACCGGGGAGCTGTTTTTT. Translating it yields CASSLQRASGDYYTGELFF. The rearrangement links TRBV4-3 to TRBJ2-2; 9 positions agree with TRBD2. The V and J ends lost 4 bases and 3 bases, in that order; junction bases with no gene match: 15. The CDR3 has 19 residues. Looked up from germline, CDR1 is LGHNA and CDR2 is YSLEER.

The table lists this clone with a count of one. The CDR3 DNA reads as TGTGCCAGCAGCTTGGACCGGCAGGGGGAGACCCAGTACTTC. Translated, it gives CASSLDRQGETQYF. The chain combines TRBV7-3 with TRBJ2-5, with a tentative D call TRBD1 (6 bases). Germline lookup yields CDR1 SGHTA and CDR2 FQGTGA. V was pared by 3 bases and J by 5 bases, with 13 bases between. The CDR3 spans 14 residues.

CDR3 DNA: TGTGCCAGTAGTGTGGGACAGAGAAATAGCAATCAGCCCCAGCATTTT. This gives the protein CASSVGQRNSNQPQHF. The gene calls are TRBV19 and TRBJ1-5; TRBD1 aligns across 7 bases. The germline V gene has CDR1 LNHDA and CDR2 SQIVND (reference sequence). With 5 bases clipped from V and 0 bases from J, the junction kept 7 bases outside the gene matches. CDR3 length: 16 residues.

This chain uses TRBV24-1 with TRBJ2-1; tentative D call: TRBD1 (7 bases). CDR1 and CDR2 from the germline V gene are KGHDR and SFDVKD. This CDR3 comprises 17 residues. With 3 bases removed from V and 5 bases from J, the gap between germline ends came to 19 bases. CDR3 amino acids: CATSDPAGGGGNNEQFF. CDR3 bases: TGTGCCACCAGTGATCCGGCAGGGGGAGGTGGAAACAATGAGCAGTTCTTC.

The rearrangement links TRBV2 to TRBJ2-2; 8 nucleotides agree with TRBD1. CDR1 is SNHLY and CDR2 is FYNNEI in the germline V gene. V shed 5 bases and J 6 bases; nucleotides not matched to a gene: 5. This CDR3 region has 14 residues. Here the CDR3 DNA reads TGTGCCAGCAGTCTACAGGGGGTAGCCGGGGAGCTGTTTTTT. Its translation is CASSLQGVAGELFF. Full variable domain (rest looked up from reference TRBV2 and TRBJ2-2): EPEVTQTPSHQVTQMGQEVILRCVPISNHLYFYWYRQILGQKVEFLVSFYNNEISEKSEIFDDQFSVERPDGSNFTLKIRSTKLEDSAMYFCASSLQGVAGELFFGEGSRLTVL.

The chain links TRBV25-1 to TRBJ2-2; 8 bases agree with TRBD1. The germline V gene has CDR1 MGHDK and CDR2 SYGVNS. V trimming: 8 bases; J trimming: 1 base; junction bases outside the gene matches: 3. CDR3 length: 14 amino acids. The CDR3 spells CASLGQVNTGELFF. For the CDR3, the DNA is TGTGCCAGCCTGGGACAGGTGAACACCGGGGAGCTGTTTTTT.

The chain has TRBV6-5 and TRBJ2-7, with D possibly being TRBD1 (6 bases). The ends were cut back, 9 bases at V and 5 bases at J, with 17 bases in the middle. Germline CDR1 and CDR2: MNHEY and SVGAGI. The CDR3 has 13 amino acids. CDR3 sequence (DNA): TGTGCCAGTATCCAACAGGGTAGCAACGAGCAGTACGTC. It yields the protein CASIQQGSNEQYV.

V usage is TRBV6-1 and J usage is TRBJ1-4; tentatively, D is TRBD1 (6 bases). V gave up 0 bases and J gave up 2 bases, with 10 bases separating them. Germline loops: CDR1 MNHNS, CDR2 SASEGT. CDR3 length: 16 residues. The CDR3 DNA sequence: TGTGCCAGCAGTGAAGCGCAAGGGGGTACTAATGAAAAACTGTTTTTT. Translated: CASSEAQGGTNEKLFF.

V and J are TRBV19 and TRBJ1-5; a possible D gene is TRBD1 (5 bases). The CDR3 covers 15 residues. V was cut by 0 bases and J by 8 bases, with 14 bases left in between. CDR1 is LNHDA and CDR2 is SQIVND in the germline V gene (reference sequence). The CDR3 loop is CASSIDLWRGEPQHF. The DNA of the CDR3 is TGTGCCAGTAGTATAGATTTATGGAGGGGTGAGCCCCAGCATTTT.

This clone was counted a single time. The V and J genes are TRBV12-5 and TRBJ2-5; 14 bases are a match to TRBD2. Germline values: CDR1 LGHNT, CDR2 FRNRAP. The CDR3 contains 17 residues. V lost 1 base to trimming and J lost 2 bases; unmatched junction nucleotides: 3. The CDR3 here is CASGLGGLAGGQETQYF. CDR3 DNA sequence: TGTGCTAGTGGTTTGGGCGGACTAGCGGGGGGACAAGAGACCCAGTACTTC.

This rearrangement joins TRBV21-1 to TRBJ2-2; the table gives TRBD2 as D, unverified against the DNA. TRBV21-1 is given as a pseudogene. There are 20 residues in the CDR3. The CDR3: CASSNRERWGAGGHAGELFF. The CDR3 bases are TGTGCCAGCAGCAACCGCGAGCGCTGGGGAGCGGGGGGGCATGCCGGGGAGCTGTTTTTT.

The rearrangement joins TRBV18 to TRBJ1-6, with TRBD1 identical over 7 bases. This CDR3 region has 14 residues. Germline CDR1 and CDR2: KGHSH and LQKENI. J was trimmed by 7 bases and V by 6 bases; bases with no gene match: 6. The CDR3 sequence is CASSLDRANSPLHF. For the CDR3, the DNA is TGTGCCAGCTCCCTTGACAGGGCAAATTCACCCCTCCACTTT.

The chain has TRBV2 and TRBJ2-7; D is unclear. The V end lost 7 bases, the J end lost 2 bases, and 9 bases lay between the germline ends. CDR3 length: 12 amino acids. Germline V gene sequence: CDR1 SNHLY, CDR2 FYNNEI. The CDR3 region is CASTKGTYEQYV. Written as DNA, the CDR3 is TGTGCCAGCACGAAAGGGACCTACGAGCAGTACGTC.

J is TRBJ2-3 and V is TRBV7-3; D unclear. Per germline, CDR1 SGHTA and CDR2 FQGTGA. The CDR3 extends over 14 amino acids. Trimming shortened V by 0 bases and J by 6 bases, and 10 bases separated the two germline ends. The CDR3 DNA reads TGTGCCAGCAGCTTAACGGCCCTGGGGGATACGCAGTATTTT. Translation: CASSLTALGDTQYF.

The V call is TRBV7-3, the J call TRBJ2-3, with D maybe TRBD2 (7 bases). Germline CDR1 reads SGHTA; CDR2 reads FQGTGA. V was shortened by 1 base and J by 3 bases, with 17 bases between the two germline ends. There are 17 residues in the CDR3. The CDR3 protein is CASSLRVGGASTDTQYF. CDR3 bases: TGTGCCAGCAGCTTAAGGGTGGGGGGGGCGTCAACAGATACGCAGTATTTT.

The CDR3 region is CASSVTGTGSPDTQYF. The CDR3 coding sequence is TGCGCCAGCAGCGTGACCGGGACAGGGTCCCCAGATACGCAGTATTTT. V usage is TRBV5-1 and J usage is TRBJ2-3, with 9 bases matching TRBD1. CDR3 length: 16 residues. CDR1 and CDR2 from the germline V gene are SGHRS and YFSETQ. V lost 4 bases, J lost 4 bases, and 10 bases stayed unmatched.

This clone was picked up one time. Written as DNA, the CDR3 is TGTGCCAGCAGCTTAGTCCTCGGGACGGACCAAGAGACCCAGTACTTC. As protein: CASSLVLGTDQETQYF. J is TRBJ2-5 and V is TRBV13; the D call may be TRBD1 or TRBD2 (5 bases each). Germline V gives CDR1 PRHDT, CDR2 FYEKMQ (reference sequence). The CDR3 is 16 residues long. Trimming pared 1 base from V and 0 bases from J, leaving 12 bases between.

The chain combines TRBV28 with TRBJ2-3, with D unresolved. Trimming pared 6 bases from V and 5 bases from J, leaving 9 bases between. CDR1 is MDHEN and CDR2 is SYDVKM in the germline V gene. This CDR3 is 12 amino acids long. CDR3 DNA sequence: TGTGCCAGCAGCATGATCGAAGATACGCAGTATTTT. It yields the protein CASSMIEDTQYF. The whole variable domain, remainder taken from reference TRBV28 and TRBJ2-3, is DVKVTQSSRYLVKRTGEKVFLECVQDMDHENMFWYRQDPGLGLRLIYFSYDVKMKEKGDIPEGYSVSREKKERFSLILESASTNQTSMYLCASSMIEDTQYFGPGTRLTVL.

The rearrangement links TRBV6-2 or TRBV6-3 to TRBJ1-4; TRBD1 might be the D (5 bases). CDR1 is MNHEY, CDR2 SVGEGT, per germline. The CDR3 extends over 15 amino acids. V lost 6 bases, J lost 5 bases, and 16 bases lay in between. The CDR3 DNA is TGTGCCAGCAGCCGGGGAGAGGGGAGGAATGAAAAACTGTTTTTT. Its protein product is CASSRGEGRNEKLFF.

The V gene is TRBV7-7, the J gene TRBJ1-5; the match to TRBD1 covers 8 bases. After removal of 5 bases from V and 1 base from J, the junction contained 4 bases not matched to a gene. The CDR3 runs 15 residues. The germline CDR1 and CDR2 sequences are SSHAT and FNYEAQ (reference sequence). CDR3 sequence (DNA): TGTGCCAGCAGCGCTAGGACAGGGAGCAATCAGCCCCAGCATTTT. It translates to CASSARTGSNQPQHF.

V and J are TRBV7-7 and TRBJ2-5; 12 nucleotides agree with TRBD2. J was trimmed by 6 bases and V by 4 bases; bases with no gene match: 6. The germline gives CDR1 SSHAT, CDR2 FNYEAQ (reference sequence). The CDR3 extends over 15 amino acids. The CDR3 spells CASSSRTSGDKTQYF. The CDR3 DNA follows: TGTGCCAGCAGCTCGAGGACTAGCGGGGATAAGACCCAGTACTTC. The whole variable domain, remainder taken from reference TRBV7-7 and TRBJ2-5, is GAGVSQSPRYKVTKRGQDVTLRCDPISSHATLYWYQQALGQGPEFLTYFNYEAQPDKSGLPSDRFSAERPEGSISTLTIQRTEQRDSAMYRCASSSRTSGDKTQYFGPGTRLLVL.

This clone was picked up a small number of times. The same CDR3 arises from other DNA sequences in this sample as well. The chain uses TRBV30 and TRBJ1-5; D is possibly TRBD1 (6 bases). The CDR3 contains 13 residues. Germline-derived CDR1 and CDR2 are GTSNPN and SVGIG (reference sequence). The ends were cut back, 0 bases at V and 5 bases at J, with 8 bases in the middle. In DNA form, the CDR3 reads TGTGCCTGGAGTGTACAGGGAGATCAGCCCCAGCATTTT. This codes for CAWSVQGDQPQHF.

V is TRBV3-1 (or the pseudogene TRBV3-2) and J is TRBJ1-1; D gene unclear. The CDR3 length is 14 residues. V gave up 0 bases and J gave up 4 bases, with 9 bases separating them. The germline V gene encodes CDR1 LGHDT and CDR2 YNNKEL (reference sequence). The CDR3 DNA sequence: TGTGCCAGCAGCCAAGAGGTTTCGGGCACTGAAGCTTTCTTT. Translating gives CASSQEVSGTEAFF.